The 7 T cell receptor beta chains in this list originate from one sample, sequenced in a study of T cell changes during pregnancy in multiple sclerosis. Data came from immunoSEQ multiplex PCR; TCRdb stores just in-frame clones and leaves some out. The table includes under 55,000 clones, just over 90% detected once. Input material: PBMCs (not recorded whether the cells were cultured). These receptors originate from a female donor with multiple sclerosis, enrolled in a pregnancy study.

The chain employs TRBV15 and TRBJ2-4; unclear D gene. The germline gives CDR1 LNHNV, CDR2 YYDKDF (reference sequence). With 0 bases removed from V and 1 base from J, the gap between germline ends came to 10 bases. The CDR3 sequence is 16 residues long. CDR3 DNA: TGTGCCACCAGCAGAGATTGCGGCAGGGCCAAAAACATTCAGTACTTC. Translation: CATSRDCGRAKNIQYF. Supplemented by reference TRBV15 and TRBJ2-4, the full variable domain reads DAMVIQNPRYQVTQFGKPVTLSCSQTLNHNVMYWYQQKSSQAPKLLFHYYDKDFNNEADTPDNFQSRRPNTSFCFLDIRSPGLGDTAMYLCATSRDCGRAKNIQYFGAGTRLSVL.

V is TRBV6-5 and J is TRBJ2-7; D may be TRBD1 (6 bases). The CDR3 has 14 amino acids. V lost 5 bases and J 2 bases, leaving 13 bases between the germline ends. CDR1 MNHEY and CDR2 SVGAGI come from the germline V gene. CDR3 sequence: CASSLTGQTYEQYF. CDR3 in DNA: TGTGCCAGCAGTCTCACAGGGCAAACCTACGAGCAGTACTTC.

V and J are TRBV7-9 and TRBJ1-2; no reliable D call. V lost 5 bases to trimming and J lost 6 bases, with 13 bases between them. The germline V gene has CDR1 SEHNR and CDR2 FQNEAQ (reference sequence). The CDR3 is made up of 13 amino acids. CDR3 protein: CASSPTTGNGYTF. In nucleotides, the CDR3 is TGTGCCAGCAGCCCTACCACCGGGAATGGCTACACCTTC.

This sequence joins TRBV5-1 and TRBJ2-2; D may be TRBD2 (6 bases). The germline V and J ends were trimmed by 0 bases and 4 bases, with 16 bases remaining between them. The germline V gene has CDR1 SGHRS and CDR2 YFSETQ. CDR3 size: 17 residues. Here the CDR3 DNA reads TGCGCCAGCAGCTTGGAAGGTCCGGGAGCCAGCACCGGGGAGCTGTTTTTT. This encodes CASSLEGPGASTGELFF.

The chain has TRBV2 and TRBJ2-7, with a tentative D call TRBD1 (6 bases). Per the germline V gene, CDR1 is SNHLY and CDR2 is FYNNEI. V was shortened by 5 bases and J by 3 bases, with 17 bases between the two germline ends. This CDR3 has 15 residues. As DNA, the CDR3 is TGTGCCAGCAGTATCTCACCGGGACACAACTACGAGCAGTACTTC. It encodes CASSISPGHNYEQYF. Using reference TRBV2 and TRBJ2-7 for the parts outside the CDR3, the full variable domain is EPEVTQTPSHQVTQMGQEVILRCVPISNHLYFYWYRQILGQKVEFLVSFYNNEISEKSEIFDDQFSVERPDGSNFTLKIRSTKLEDSAMYFCASSISPGHNYEQYFGPGTRLTVT.

The chain links TRBV13 to TRBJ2-5; D gene uncertain. The CDR3 contains 14 residues. Per the germline V gene, CDR1 is PRHDT and CDR2 is FYEKMQ (reference sequence). V was cut by 4 bases and J by 4 bases, with 13 bases left in between. The CDR3 spells CASSSQSMRETQYF. The CDR3 DNA is TGTGCCAGCAGCTCGCAGTCAATGCGAGAGACCCAGTACTTC.

The rearrangement uses TRBV14 and TRBJ2-4; D gene unclear. The V gene's germline CDR1 is SGHDN and CDR2 FVKESK. V gave up 0 bases and J gave up 10 bases, with 7 bases separating them. The CDR3 has 12 amino acids. The CDR3 here is CASSQDLGIQYF. The CDR3 coding sequence is TGTGCCAGCAGCCAAGATCTAGGTATTCAGTACTTC. Full variable domain (remainder filled in from reference TRBV14 and TRBJ2-4): EAGVTQFPSHSVIEKGQTVTLRCDPISGHDNLYWYRRVMGKEIKFLLHFVKESKQDESGMPNNRFLAERTGGTYSTLKVQPAELEDSGVYFCASSQDLGIQYFGAGTRLSVL.